Listed here are 18 T cell receptor beta chains from one sample, sequenced in a study of esophageal squamous cell carcinoma under preoperative chemotherapy. TCRdb recomputed calls from the PCR reads with MiXCR, one row per CDR3 protein. Found here are just over 30,000 distinct CDR3 sequences, 45% to 55% of them singletons; the top ten hold around 12%. Time point denoted: before preoperative PTX-NDP chemotherapy. Sample collection was performed from a patient given preoperative chemotherapy. The source of these receptors is a human donor with esophageal squamous cell carcinoma. The donor label of this sample is uncertain.

About this clonotype: As the CDR3 is not closed by the conserved phenylalanine or tryptophan, this likely results from a read error. It is unclear where the CDR3 begins or ends on the DNA, so no DNA is shown, and the CDR3 is as TCRdb lists it. The chain combines TRBV28 with TRBJ2-6; the D call of TRBD1 is as the table states it, not checked on the DNA. The CDR3 is 16 residues long, ends included. Germline V gene data show CDR1 as MDHEN and CDR2 as SYDVKM. The CDR3 sequence is CASSFSGGGNEQFFGP.

This clonotype was seen only once. This chain uses TRBV4-2 with TRBJ2-3; D is unresolved. Germline loops: CDR1 LGHNA, CDR2 YNFKEQ. The CDR3 contains 15 residues. V dropped 6 bases and J dropped 0 bases, with 13 bases sitting between them. The CDR3 loop is CASSRKDTSTDTQYF. The CDR3 DNA is TGTGCCAGCAGTCGAAAAGATACTAGCACAGATACGCAGTATTTT.

This chain uses TRBV7-2 with TRBJ2-3, with 7 bases lining up with TRBD1. The V gene end was trimmed by 5 bases and the J gene end by 9 bases; junction bases not matched to a gene: 8. The CDR3 length is 13 residues. Per the germline V gene, CDR1 is SGHTA and CDR2 is FQGNSA. In DNA, the CDR3 is TGTGCCAGCAGCCTTAACAGGGGAAGAACGCAGTATTTT. Translating gives CASSLNRGRTQYF.

As regards this clonotype: A read error is possible here, since a much larger clone lies one base away. The V and J genes are TRBV6-1 and TRBJ2-1, with 8 positions matching TRBD2. The assigned J gene may be wrong: the sequence end matches TRBJ2-7 better. The CDR3 runs 13 residues. Germline loops: CDR1 MNHNS, CDR2 SASEGT. The CDR3 is CASRAGGYNEQYF. The CDR3 coding sequence is TGTGCCAGCCGGGCGGGGGGCTACAATGAGCAGTACTTC.

By its share, this clonotype is medium-sized. This sequence joins TRBV27 and TRBJ2-7; 9 bases fit TRBD1. Germline V gene data show CDR1 as MNHEY and CDR2 as SMNVEV (reference sequence). The V segment lost 5 bases and the J segment 2 bases; nucleotides outside the gene matches: 7. CDR3 length: 15 residues. CDR3 sequence: CASSISGTGTYEQYF. The CDR3 region has the DNA TGTGCCAGCAGTATCTCCGGGACAGGGACCTACGAGCAGTACTTC.

By proportion, this clonotype is medium-sized. The V gene is TRBV6-5, the J gene TRBJ2-3; 7 bases agree with TRBD1. This CDR3 is 14 amino acids long. V lost 2 bases to trimming and J lost 4 bases; unmatched junction nucleotides: 3. From germline, CDR1 is MNHEY and CDR2 SVGAGI. CDR3 sequence (DNA): TGTGCCAGCAGTTACGACAGGGCCGCAGATACGCAGTATTTT. It encodes CASSYDRAADTQYF.

J is TRBJ2-6 and V is TRBV7-3; 7 bases fit TRBD1. This CDR3 is built from 16 residues. With 6 bases clipped from V and 0 bases from J, the junction kept 5 bases outside the gene matches. Looked up from germline, CDR1 is SGHTA and CDR2 is FQGTGA. CDR3 protein: CASRGTDYSGANVLTF. CDR3 sequence (DNA): TGTGCCAGCAGAGGGACAGACTACTCTGGGGCCAACGTCCTGACTTTC.

The table lists this clonotype with many counts. CDR3 region: CASTKMAEPTDTQYF. CDR3 in DNA: TGTGCCAGCACCAAAATGGCGGAACCCACAGATACGCAGTATTTT. The rearrangement joins TRBV11-2 to TRBJ2-3, with D unclear. Germline CDR1 is SGHAT and CDR2 is FQNNGV. The V and J ends lost 7 bases and 2 bases respectively, with 16 bases between them. The CDR3 has 15 residues.

On this clonotype itself: One end of the junction does not line up with germline, which may come from a read error. This chain links TRBV7-3 with TRBJ2-3, with 8 bases that match TRBD2. The CDR3 length is 15 residues. Germline V gives CDR1 SGHTA, CDR2 FQGTGA. The CDR3, as DNA: TGTGGCAGCAGCTCGGGGGGGGGAGCCACAGATACTCAGTACTTT. Translating gives CGSSSGGGATDTQYF.

For this clonotype: The junction does not match germline at one end; this may be a read error. The chain combines TRBV7-6 with TRBJ2-4; a possible D gene is TRBD2 (5 bases). The germline V gene has CDR1 SGHVS and CDR2 FNYEAQ. This CDR3 contains 19 residues. In DNA, the CDR3 is TGTGGCAGCGGCTTGGGTGCGGGCATCCGCGGGCGTGCCCAAAACATTCAGTACTTC. It translates to CGSGLGAGIRGRAQNIQYF.

The chain employs TRBV19 and TRBJ2-3; D is possibly TRBD1 or TRBD2 (5 bases each). Trimming stripped 7 bases from V and 6 bases from J, with 20 bases between. This CDR3 contains 15 residues. Per the germline V gene, CDR1 is LNHDA and CDR2 is SQIVND (reference sequence). For the CDR3, the DNA is TGTGCCAGTACCCTTAACGGGGCCGCGACGGATACGCAGTATTTT. Residues: CASTLNGAATDTQYF.

Sample share makes this clonotype medium-sized. The chain couples TRBV6-5 to TRBJ2-4, with D perhaps matching TRBD2 (6 bases). The germline CDR1 and CDR2 sequences are MNHEY and SVGAGI. The V end lost 2 bases, the J end lost 0 bases, and 8 bases lay between the germline ends. The CDR3 totals 15 residues. In DNA form, the CDR3 reads TGTGCCAGCAGTTACGCGGGAACAGCCAAAAACATTCAGTACTTC. Translated, it gives CASSYAGTAKNIQYF.

By share, this clonotype counts as medium-sized. J is TRBJ1-6 and V is TRBV7-8; no clear D gene. V dropped 0 bases and J dropped 5 bases, with 8 bases sitting between them. This CDR3 is 15 amino acids long. Germline CDR1 and CDR2: SGHVS and FQNEAQ. The CDR3 sequence is CASSLAHTDNSPLHF. CDR3 DNA: TGTGCCAGCAGCTTAGCGCATACAGATAATTCACCCCTCCACTTT.

This rearrangement joins TRBV7-6 to TRBJ2-4, with 8 bases lining up with TRBD2. V gave up 2 bases and J gave up 13 bases; unmatched junction bases: 16. CDR3 length: 16 residues. CDR1 and CDR2 (germline): SGHVS, FNYEAQ. The CDR3 region is CASSLTGGGAKDTQYF. CDR3 nucleotide sequence: TGTGCCAGCAGCTTAACGGGGGGGGGGGCCAAAGACACGCAGTACTTC.

This chain connects TRBV6-4 to TRBJ1-1; no clear D gene. Germline lookup yields CDR1 MRHNA and CDR2 SNTAGT. Trimming cost V 5 bases and J 11 bases, with 21 bases left between them. This CDR3 has 14 amino acids. The CDR3 loop is CASSPRGGLAGAFF. DNA for the CDR3: TGTGCCAGCAGTCCTCGCGGAGGGTTGGCCGGGGCTTTCTTT.

V and J are TRBV6-1 and TRBJ2-3; 7 nucleotides agree with TRBD2. The CDR3 has 19 amino acids. Trimming removed 7 bases from V and 4 bases from J; junction bases left unmatched: 23. In germline, CDR1 is MNHNS, CDR2 SASEGT. This chain's CDR3 is CASTKTHGLEGGPPDTQYF. CDR3 coding DNA: TGTGCCAGCACCAAAACTCACGGACTAGAGGGTGGGCCCCCAGATACGCAGTATTTT.

As concerns this clonotype: The junction departs from germline at one end; a sequencing error may be responsible. This sequence joins TRBV7-6 and TRBJ2-3; possible D gene TRBD2, 6 bases. The CDR3 extends over 15 amino acids. Germline V gene sequence: CDR1 SGHVS, CDR2 FNYEAQ. CDR3 in amino acids: CARSSGARGTNTQYF. CDR3 sequence (DNA): TGTGCCCGCAGCTCGGGAGCGAGAGGCACAAATACGCAGTATTTC.

In this sample, this clonotype turned up many times. This sequence may be a read error, since a much larger clone differs from it by one base. The chain carries TRBV10-1 and TRBJ2-5; D possibly corresponds to TRBD2 (6 bases). The J call is in doubt because the DNA end fits TRBJ2-7 better. CDR3 length equals 13 residues. Germline loops: CDR1 WNHNN, CDR2 SYGVQD (reference sequence). CDR3 bases: TGCGCCAGCAGTGAGTCAGGAGGGAACGAGCAGTACTTC. Protein sequence: CASSESGGNEQYF.